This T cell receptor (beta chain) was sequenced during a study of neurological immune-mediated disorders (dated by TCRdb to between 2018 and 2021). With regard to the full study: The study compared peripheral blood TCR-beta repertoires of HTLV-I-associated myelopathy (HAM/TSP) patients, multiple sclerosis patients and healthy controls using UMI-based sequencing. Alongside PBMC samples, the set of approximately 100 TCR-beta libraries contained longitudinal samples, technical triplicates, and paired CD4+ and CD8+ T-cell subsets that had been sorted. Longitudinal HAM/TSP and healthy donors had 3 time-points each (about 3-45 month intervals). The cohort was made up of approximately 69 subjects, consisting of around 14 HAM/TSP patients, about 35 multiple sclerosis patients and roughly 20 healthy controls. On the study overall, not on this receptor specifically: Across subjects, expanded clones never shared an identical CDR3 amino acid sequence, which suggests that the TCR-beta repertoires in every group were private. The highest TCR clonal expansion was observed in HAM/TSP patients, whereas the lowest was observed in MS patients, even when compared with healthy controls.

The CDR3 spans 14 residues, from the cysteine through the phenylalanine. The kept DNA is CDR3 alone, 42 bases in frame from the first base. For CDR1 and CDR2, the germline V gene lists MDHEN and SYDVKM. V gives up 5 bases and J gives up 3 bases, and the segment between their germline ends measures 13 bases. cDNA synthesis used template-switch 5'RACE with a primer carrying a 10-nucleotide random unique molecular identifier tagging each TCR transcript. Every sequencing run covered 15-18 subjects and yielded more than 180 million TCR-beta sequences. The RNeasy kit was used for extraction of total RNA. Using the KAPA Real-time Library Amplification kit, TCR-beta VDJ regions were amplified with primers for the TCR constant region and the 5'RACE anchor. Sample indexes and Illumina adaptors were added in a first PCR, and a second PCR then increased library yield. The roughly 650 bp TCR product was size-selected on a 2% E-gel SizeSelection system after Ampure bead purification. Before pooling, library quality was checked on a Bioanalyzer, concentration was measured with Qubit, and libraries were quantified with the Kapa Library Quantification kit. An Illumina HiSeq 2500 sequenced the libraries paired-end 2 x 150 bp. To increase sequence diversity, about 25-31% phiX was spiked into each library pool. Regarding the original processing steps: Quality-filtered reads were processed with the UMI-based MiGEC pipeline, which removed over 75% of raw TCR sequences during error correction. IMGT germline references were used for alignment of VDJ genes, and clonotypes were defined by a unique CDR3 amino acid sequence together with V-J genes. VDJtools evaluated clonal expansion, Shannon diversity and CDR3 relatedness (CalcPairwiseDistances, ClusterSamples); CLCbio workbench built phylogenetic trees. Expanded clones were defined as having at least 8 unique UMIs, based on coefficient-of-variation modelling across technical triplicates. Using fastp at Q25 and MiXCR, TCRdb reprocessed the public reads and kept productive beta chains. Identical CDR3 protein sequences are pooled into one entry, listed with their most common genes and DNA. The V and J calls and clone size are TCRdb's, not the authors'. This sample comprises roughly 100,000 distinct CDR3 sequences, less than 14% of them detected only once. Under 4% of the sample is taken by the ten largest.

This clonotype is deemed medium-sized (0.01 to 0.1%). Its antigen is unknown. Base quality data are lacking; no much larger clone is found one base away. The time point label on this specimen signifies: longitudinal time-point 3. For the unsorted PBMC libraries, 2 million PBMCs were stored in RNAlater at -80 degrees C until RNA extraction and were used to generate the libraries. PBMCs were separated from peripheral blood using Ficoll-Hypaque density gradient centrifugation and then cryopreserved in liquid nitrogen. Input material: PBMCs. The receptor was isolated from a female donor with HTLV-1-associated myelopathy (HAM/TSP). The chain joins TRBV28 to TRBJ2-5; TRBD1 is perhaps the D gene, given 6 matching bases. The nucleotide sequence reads TGTGCCAGCAGTACCGCCCGACAGGAAGAGACCCAGTACTTC. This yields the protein CASSTARQEETQYF.